Listed below are T cell receptor beta chains from one sample, sequenced in a study of cytomegalovirus exposure and HLA in healthy donors. Some clones are missing from TCRdb's copy, which holds only in-frame ones; the method was immunoSEQ multiplex PCR. This sample yields about 150,000 clones, of which 65% to 75% are seen a single time; approximately 4.2% belongs to the top ten. Sequenced: PBMCs. The origin of the receptors is a man between 60 and 70 years old in good health and CMV-seronegative. Both conserved end residues are part of each CDR3. D genes are given only for firm matches. Some rows mark clone size as missing; the rest say once, few, many or name a class of expanded clone.

j_gene: TRBJ2-3; d_gene: TRBD2; abundance: -; v_gene: TRBV7-2; CDR3nt: TGTGCCAGCAGTCCTCTAGCGGGGGCCACAGATACGCAGTATTTT; CDR3aa: CASSPLAGATDTQYF
j_gene: TRBJ2-1; d_gene: TRBD2; abundance: once; v_gene: TRBV7-8; CDR3nt: TGTGCCAGCAGCGGAGCGGGAGGGGACAATGAGCAGTTCTTC; CDR3aa: CASSGAGGDNEQFF
j_gene: TRBJ1-1; d_gene: -; abundance: once; v_gene: TRBV2; CDR3nt: TGTGCCAGCAGGACCGCCCAGGGAGCTTTCTTT; CDR3aa: CASRTAQGAFF
j_gene: TRBJ2-5; d_gene: -; abundance: few; v_gene: TRBV7-6; CDR3nt: TGTGCCAGCAGCTTAGTGAGGGAGGCTCCGACCCAGTACTTC; CDR3aa: CASSLVREAPTQYF
j_gene: TRBJ1-2; d_gene: -; abundance: -; v_gene: TRBV28; CDR3nt: TGTGCCAGCAGTTTACTGGACAGAAATGGCTACACCTTC; CDR3aa: CASSLLDRNGYTF
j_gene: TRBJ1-4; d_gene: -; abundance: -; v_gene: TRBV6-5; CDR3nt: TGTGCCAGCAGTCTCACAGGGAATGAAAAACTGTTTTTT; CDR3aa: CASSLTGNEKLFF
j_gene: TRBJ2-2; d_gene: -; abundance: -; v_gene: TRBV4-1; CDR3nt: TGCGCCAGCAGCCAACTCAACACCGGGGAGCTGTTTTTT; CDR3aa: CASSQLNTGELFF
j_gene: TRBJ1-1; d_gene: -; abundance: -; v_gene: TRBV7-9; CDR3nt: TGTGCCAGCAGTTTAAACTCCGGGGAAGCTTTCTTT; CDR3aa: CASSLNSGEAFF
j_gene: TRBJ2-2; d_gene: -; abundance: once; v_gene: TRBV27; CDR3nt: TGTGCCAGCAGTAGGGGGGGGACGGCGAACACCGGGGAGCTGTTTTTT; CDR3aa: CASSRGGTANTGELFF
j_gene: TRBJ1-2; d_gene: -; abundance: -; v_gene: TRBV7-9; CDR3nt: TGTGCCAGCAGCTTAGGGCAGGGCATTAACTATGGCTACACCTTC; CDR3aa: CASSLGQGINYGYTF
j_gene: TRBJ2-3; d_gene: -; abundance: few; v_gene: TRBV11-2; CDR3nt: TGTGCCAGCAGCTTAGTCCTCAGCACAGATACGCAGTATTTT; CDR3aa: CASSLVLSTDTQYF
j_gene: TRBJ2-1; d_gene: TRBD1; abundance: -; v_gene: TRBV29-1; CDR3nt: TGCAGCGTTGAAATGGGAGGGCGGACAGGGGGCAATGAGCAGTTCTTC; CDR3aa: CSVEMGGRTGGNEQFF
j_gene: TRBJ2-7; d_gene: TRBD1; abundance: -; v_gene: TRBV28; CDR3nt: TGTGCCAGCAGTGCCAGACAGGGGGCCAGCTACGAGCAGTACTTC; CDR3aa: CASSARQGASYEQYF
j_gene: TRBJ1-2; d_gene: -; abundance: -; v_gene: TRBV5-6; CDR3nt: TGTGCCAGCAGCTTGATGGGCGCTGGCTATGGCTACACCTTC; CDR3aa: CASSLMGAGYGYTF
j_gene: TRBJ1-1; d_gene: -; abundance: few; v_gene: TRBV5-5; CDR3nt: TGTGCCAGCACCCCGGGGGGGGTGAACACTGAAGCTTTCTTT; CDR3aa: CASTPGGVNTEAFF
j_gene: TRBJ2-5; d_gene: -; abundance: -; v_gene: TRBV19; CDR3nt: TGTGCCAGTAGCCTACAAGAGACCCAGTACTTC; CDR3aa: CASSLQETQYF
j_gene: TRBJ2-5; d_gene: -; abundance: -; v_gene: TRBV7-9; CDR3nt: TGTGCCAGCAGCTTAACCCTAGGAATCCAGTACTTC; CDR3aa: CASSLTLGIQYF
j_gene: TRBJ2-7; d_gene: -; abundance: -; v_gene: TRBV6-5; CDR3nt: TGTGCCAGCAGTTCCTCCGGGACTGGTATTTACGAGCAGTACTTC; CDR3aa: CASSSSGTGIYEQYF
j_gene: TRBJ1-5; d_gene: -; abundance: -; v_gene: TRBV28; CDR3nt: TGTGCAACCAACAGTAATCAGCCCCAGCATTTT; CDR3aa: CATNSNQPQHF
j_gene: TRBJ1-1; d_gene: -; abundance: -; v_gene: TRBV28; CDR3nt: TGTGCCAGCAGTGACCCCACCGAGGACATAGCTTTCTTT; CDR3aa: CASSDPTEDIAFF
j_gene: TRBJ1-6; d_gene: TRBD1; abundance: -; v_gene: TRBV5-1; CDR3nt: TGCGCCAGCAGCTTGGAGGGCAGGGGGACTTCTAATTCACCCCTCCACTTT; CDR3aa: CASSLEGRGTSNSPLHF
j_gene: TRBJ2-2; d_gene: -; abundance: -; v_gene: TRBV28; CDR3nt: TGTGCCAGCAGTTTATCGGAGGGTAACACCGGGGAGCTGTTTTTT; CDR3aa: CASSLSEGNTGELFF
j_gene: TRBJ2-2; d_gene: -; abundance: -; v_gene: TRBV27; CDR3nt: TGTGCCAGCAGTTCCCAGGGGGGACTCACCGGGGAGCTGTTTTTT; CDR3aa: CASSSQGGLTGELFF
j_gene: TRBJ2-1; d_gene: TRBD2; abundance: -; v_gene: TRBV7-6; CDR3nt: TGTGCCAGCAGCTTAGACCGACTAGCGGGTATCTACAATGAGCAGTTCTTC; CDR3aa: CASSLDRLAGIYNEQFF
j_gene: TRBJ1-2; d_gene: TRBD1; abundance: few; v_gene: TRBV5-1; CDR3nt: TGCGCCAGCAGCATGGGACAGGGAGCCCCCAGCTATGGCTACACCTTC; CDR3aa: CASSMGQGAPSYGYTF
j_gene: TRBJ1-5; d_gene: -; abundance: -; v_gene: TRBV28; CDR3nt: TGTGCCAGCACACAGGCAAATCAGCCCCAGCATTTT; CDR3aa: CASTQANQPQHF
j_gene: TRBJ2-3; d_gene: TRBD1; abundance: -; v_gene: TRBV19; CDR3nt: TGTGCCAGTAGTCCAGGGGGATCTAACACAGATACGCAGTATTTT; CDR3aa: CASSPGGSNTDTQYF
j_gene: TRBJ2-3; d_gene: TRBD2; abundance: -; v_gene: TRBV7-7; CDR3nt: TGTGCCAGCAGCTTGGGACTAGCGGGAGGTGTGGATACGCAGTATTTT; CDR3aa: CASSLGLAGGVDTQYF
j_gene: TRBJ2-3; d_gene: -; abundance: -; v_gene: TRBV23-1; CDR3nt: TGCGCCAGCCCACGGGCAGGGGCTACAGATACGCAGTATTTT; CDR3aa: CASPRAGATDTQYF
j_gene: TRBJ2-7; d_gene: TRBD1; abundance: -; v_gene: TRBV4-1; CDR3nt: TGCGCCAGCAGCCAAGTAAACCGGGACAGGGGTACCTACGAGCAGTACTTC; CDR3aa: CASSQVNRDRGTYEQYF
j_gene: TRBJ2-3; d_gene: TRBD2; abundance: -; v_gene: TRBV7-9; CDR3nt: TGTGCCAGCAGGTTCACAGCGGGAGGTTCAGATACGCAGTATTTT; CDR3aa: CASRFTAGGSDTQYF
j_gene: TRBJ2-2; d_gene: TRBD2; abundance: few; v_gene: TRBV5-1; CDR3nt: TGCGCCAGCAGTTTGGGGTTGGCTAGCGGAAACACCGGGGAGCTGTTTTTT; CDR3aa: CASSLGLASGNTGELFF
j_gene: TRBJ1-5; d_gene: -; abundance: -; v_gene: TRBV19; CDR3nt: TGTGCCAGTAGTATAGGGGAGGCTAATCAGCCCCAGCATTTT; CDR3aa: CASSIGEANQPQHF
j_gene: TRBJ1-2; d_gene: TRBD1; abundance: few; v_gene: TRBV27; CDR3nt: TGTGCCAGCAGTTTTGAGGGGGCCTCTGGCTACACCTTC; CDR3aa: CASSFEGASGYTF
j_gene: TRBJ2-3; d_gene: TRBD2; abundance: once; v_gene: TRBV7-3; CDR3nt: TGTGCCAGCAGCGGGGTGGGCGGGGGGTACACAGATACGCAGTATTTT; CDR3aa: CASSGVGGGYTDTQYF
j_gene: TRBJ2-7; d_gene: TRBD2; abundance: -; v_gene: TRBV7-9; CDR3nt: TGTGCCAGCAGCCCCAACCCGGGAGGGGATCACGAGCAGTACTTC; CDR3aa: CASSPNPGGDHEQYF
j_gene: TRBJ1-4; d_gene: -; abundance: -; v_gene: TRBV4-2; CDR3nt: TGTGCCAGCAGCCAAGGGGCTGGAGGGGATAATGAAAAACTGTTTTTT; CDR3aa: CASSQGAGGDNEKLFF
j_gene: TRBJ2-1; d_gene: -; abundance: -; v_gene: TRBV6-5; CDR3nt: TGTGCCAGCAGCCGGGGAAATGAGCAGTTCTTC; CDR3aa: CASSRGNEQFF
j_gene: TRBJ1-5; d_gene: -; abundance: -; v_gene: TRBV2; CDR3nt: TGTGCCAGCAGTGTCGGTGGTGGCAATCAGCCCCAGCATTTT; CDR3aa: CASSVGGGNQPQHF
j_gene: TRBJ2-1; d_gene: -; abundance: -; v_gene: TRBV6-1; CDR3nt: TGTGCCAGCAGTGAGGTACGGGATTGGGGTGAGCAGTTCTTC; CDR3aa: CASSEVRDWGEQFF
j_gene: TRBJ1-2; d_gene: TRBD1; abundance: -; v_gene: TRBV28; CDR3nt: TGTGCCAGCAGAGCGACAGGGGTGGATGGCTACACCTTC; CDR3aa: CASRATGVDGYTF
j_gene: TRBJ1-1; d_gene: -; abundance: -; v_gene: TRBV28; CDR3nt: TGTGCCAGCGCGGGACGGCTGATCCAGGCTTTCTTT; CDR3aa: CASAGRLIQAFF
j_gene: TRBJ2-7; d_gene: -; abundance: -; v_gene: TRBV19; CDR3nt: TGTGCCAGTAGTACCCGACAGTCCACCTACGAGCAGTACTTC; CDR3aa: CASSTRQSTYEQYF
j_gene: TRBJ1-2; d_gene: -; abundance: few; v_gene: TRBV29-1; CDR3nt: TGCAGCGTTGAAGATGGCGGCGACCGCTATGGCTACACCTTC; CDR3aa: CSVEDGGDRYGYTF
j_gene: TRBJ1-5; d_gene: -; abundance: -; v_gene: TRBV4-3; CDR3nt: TGCGCCAGCAGCCCCAACAGGGATACAAATCAGCCCCAGCATTTT; CDR3aa: CASSPNRDTNQPQHF
j_gene: TRBJ1-1; d_gene: -; abundance: -; v_gene: TRBV6-1; CDR3nt: TGTGCCAGCAGTGCCGCAGGGCCCACTGAAGCTTTCTTT; CDR3aa: CASSAAGPTEAFF